This T cell receptor (beta chain) was recorded in a study of tissue T cells after allogeneic stem cell transplantation. Sequencing used immunoSEQ multiplex PCR; TCRdb keeps in-frame clones, though not all of them. Found here are approximately 45,000 clones, 73% of them singletons; the top ten hold around 0.52%. Overall study results and limits: Alloreactivity or antigen specificity of tissue TCRs was not determined; some clones might be host cells. This small cohort was clinically heterogeneous, and sampling depth was a limitation.

This clone was counted between two and nine times. Antigen: not known. These gene names are mouse names. The missing CDR3 end, 1 residue past where the read stops, is filled in from the germline J gene. The CDR3 extends over 14 amino acids. CDR1 is NSQYPW, CDR2 LRSPGD, per germline (reference sequence). Unmatched junction bases numbered 4, after V lost 4 bases and J lost 6 bases. Sequencing was done on a sample of sorted cells pooled from one or two spleens. The origin of this receptor is a pool of C57BL/6 mice in good health. The V gene is TRBV1, the J gene TRBJ1-4, with 8 bases matching TRBD1. The sequenced CDR3 bases are TGCACCTGCAGTGAGGGACAGGTCTACGAAAGATTATTT. As protein: CTCSEGQVYERLF. The entire CDR3 is CTCSEGQVYERLFF.